Listed below are T cell receptor beta chains from one sample, sequenced in a study of shared clonotypes between healthy human individuals. The table came from immunoSEQ multiplex PCR; TCRdb's copy has only in-frame clones and leaves some out. In the table there are 2 million to 2.5 million clones, 90% to 96% of which are singletons. The source material was naive CD4+ T cells sorted from blood. These receptors came from a man between 18 and 29 years old in good health. The CDR3 runs from the conserved cysteine through the conserved F or W.

CDR3aa,v_gene,j_gene
CASSLKGLAGGTDTQYF,TRBV14,TRBJ2-3
CAISDRGEETQYF,TRBV10-3,TRBJ2-5
CASSLGWGYGYTF,TRBV5-5,TRBJ1-2
CASSRGQEYNQPQHF,TRBV19,TRBJ1-5
CASSQNTGGEQYF,TRBV6-6,TRBJ2-7
CASSFFSQPQHF,TRBV7-2,TRBJ1-5
CASSTTGAGGNQPQHF,TRBV18,TRBJ1-5
CASSLDGSNQPQHF,TRBV5-4,TRBJ1-5
CASRWETGELFF,TRBV19,TRBJ2-2
CASSLLGLAGGGGELFF,TRBV4-1,TRBJ2-2
CASTPGQGSVTQYF,TRBV6-5,TRBJ2-5
CAWRRVAGKETQYF,TRBV30,TRBJ2-5
CATRGPGDEFEQFF,TRBV11-2,TRBJ2-1
CASSEDIRNYGYTF,TRBV6-1,TRBJ1-2
CASSLEASGYEQYF,TRBV5-5,TRBJ2-7
CASSPVGGMNTEAFF,TRBV10-2,TRBJ1-1
CASSLDGTGTDSPLHF,TRBV7-6,TRBJ1-6
CASSLGGRGEEKLFF,TRBV28,TRBJ1-4
CASSSPGLAYKGADTQYF,TRBV5-4,TRBJ2-3
CASSQPRPGLAMYNEQFF,TRBV5-4,TRBJ2-1
CASSVGLAGNTGELFF,TRBV9,TRBJ2-2
CASSRPSGTGGTYEQYF,TRBV19,TRBJ2-7
CASSEGDRAYGYTF,TRBV2,TRBJ1-2